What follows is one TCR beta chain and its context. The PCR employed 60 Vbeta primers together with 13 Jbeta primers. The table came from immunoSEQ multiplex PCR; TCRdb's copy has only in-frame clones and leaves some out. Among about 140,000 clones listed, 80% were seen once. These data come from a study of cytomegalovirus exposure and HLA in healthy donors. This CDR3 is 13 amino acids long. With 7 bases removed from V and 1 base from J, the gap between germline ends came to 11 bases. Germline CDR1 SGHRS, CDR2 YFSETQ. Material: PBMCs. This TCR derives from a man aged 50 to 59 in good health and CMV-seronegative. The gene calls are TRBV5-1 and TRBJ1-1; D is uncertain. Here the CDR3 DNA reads TGCGCCAGCTACCAGCGGGAGAACACTGAAGCTTTCTTT. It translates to CASYQRENTEAFF. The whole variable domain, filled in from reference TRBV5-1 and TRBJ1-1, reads KAGVTQTPRYLIKTRGQQVTLSCSPISGHRSVSWYQQTPGQGLQFLFEYFSETQRNKGNFPGRFSGRQFSNSRSEMNVSTLELGDSALYLCASYQRENTEAFFGQGTRLTVV.